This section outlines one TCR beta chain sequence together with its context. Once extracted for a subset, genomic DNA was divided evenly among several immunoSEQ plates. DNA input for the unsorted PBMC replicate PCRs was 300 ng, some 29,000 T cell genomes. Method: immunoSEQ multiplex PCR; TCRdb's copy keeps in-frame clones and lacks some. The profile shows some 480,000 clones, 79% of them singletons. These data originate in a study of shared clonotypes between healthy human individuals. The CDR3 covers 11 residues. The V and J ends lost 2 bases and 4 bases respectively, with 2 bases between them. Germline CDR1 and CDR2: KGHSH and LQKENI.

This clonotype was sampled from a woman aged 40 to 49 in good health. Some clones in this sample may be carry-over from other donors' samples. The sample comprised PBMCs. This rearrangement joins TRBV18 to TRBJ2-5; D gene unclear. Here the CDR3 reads CASSPSETQYF. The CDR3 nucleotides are TGTGCCAGCTCACCATCAGAGACCCAGTACTTC.